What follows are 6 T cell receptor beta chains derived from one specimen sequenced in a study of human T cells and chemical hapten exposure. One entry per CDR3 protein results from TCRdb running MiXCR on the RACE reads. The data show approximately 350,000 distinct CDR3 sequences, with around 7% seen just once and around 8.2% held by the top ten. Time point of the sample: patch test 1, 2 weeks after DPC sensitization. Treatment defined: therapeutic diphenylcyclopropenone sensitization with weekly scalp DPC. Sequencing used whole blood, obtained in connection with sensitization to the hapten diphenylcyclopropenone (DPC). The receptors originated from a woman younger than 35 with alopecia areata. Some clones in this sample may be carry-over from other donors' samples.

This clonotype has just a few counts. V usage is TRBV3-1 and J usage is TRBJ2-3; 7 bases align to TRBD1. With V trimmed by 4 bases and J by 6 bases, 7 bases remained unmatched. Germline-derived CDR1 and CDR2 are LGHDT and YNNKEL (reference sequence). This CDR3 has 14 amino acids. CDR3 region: CASSLRQGWDTQYF. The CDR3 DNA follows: TGTGCCAGCAGCCTTAGACAGGGTTGGGATACGCAGTATTTT.

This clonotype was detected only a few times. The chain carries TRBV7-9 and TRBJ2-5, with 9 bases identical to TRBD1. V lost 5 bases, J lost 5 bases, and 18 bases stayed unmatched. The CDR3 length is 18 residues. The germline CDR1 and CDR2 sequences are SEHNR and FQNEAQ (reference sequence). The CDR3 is CASSLRLKSGDRAETQYF. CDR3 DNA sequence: TGTGCCAGCAGCCTAAGACTAAAGTCTGGGGACAGGGCGGAGACCCAGTACTTC. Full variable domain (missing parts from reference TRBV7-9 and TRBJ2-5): DTGVSQNPRHKITKRGQNVTFRCDPISEHNRLYWYRQTLGQGPEFLTYFQNEAQLEKSRLLSDRFSAERPKGSFSTLEIQRTEQGDSAMYLCASSLRLKSGDRAETQYFGPGTRLLVL.

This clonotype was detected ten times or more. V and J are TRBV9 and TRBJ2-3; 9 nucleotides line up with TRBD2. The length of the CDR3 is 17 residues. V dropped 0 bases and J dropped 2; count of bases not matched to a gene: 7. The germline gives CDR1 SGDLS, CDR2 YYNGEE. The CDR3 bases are TGTGCCAGCAGCGTAGAGGATGTAGCGGGGGCCACAGATACGCAGTATTTT. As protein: CASSVEDVAGATDTQYF.

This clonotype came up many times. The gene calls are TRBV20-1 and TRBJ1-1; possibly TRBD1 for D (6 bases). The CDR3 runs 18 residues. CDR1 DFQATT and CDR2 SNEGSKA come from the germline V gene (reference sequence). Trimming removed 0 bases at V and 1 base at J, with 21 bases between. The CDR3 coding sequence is TGCAGTGCTAGAGAGCCTTTAATATTTTCGGACAGGAACACTGAAGCTTTCTTT. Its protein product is CSAREPLIFSDRNTEAFF.

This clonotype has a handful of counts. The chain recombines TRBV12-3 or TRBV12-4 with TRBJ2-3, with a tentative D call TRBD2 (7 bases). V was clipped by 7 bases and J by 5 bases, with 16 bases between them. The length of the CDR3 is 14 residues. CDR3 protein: CASILGGPKDTQYF. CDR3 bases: TGTGCCAGCATCCTGGGGGGGCCGAAAGATACGCAGTATTTT.

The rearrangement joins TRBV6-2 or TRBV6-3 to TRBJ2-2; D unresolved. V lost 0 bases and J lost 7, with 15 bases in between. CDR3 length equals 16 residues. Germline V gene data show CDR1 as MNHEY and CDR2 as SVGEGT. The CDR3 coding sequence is TGTGCCAGCAGTTACTCCCCCTATCAGATCGACGGGGAGCTGTTTTTT. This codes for CASSYSPYQIDGELFF.